This entry describes one TCR beta chain. The antigen it recognizes is unknown. No base qualities exist here, and no much larger clone lies one base off it. The immunoSEQ Assay, a bias-controlled multiplex PCR, was used to amplify TCRbeta CDR3 regions from genomic DNA. The source study handled its data this way. Nucleated cell counts per sample were estimated from amplification of reference gene primers within the assay. Sequence reads were collapsed and filtered to measure the absolute abundance of every unique TCRbeta CDR3 rearrangement. For each sample, productive Simpson clonality was calculated as the square root of Simpson's diversity index over productive rearrangements. TCRdb carries this immuneACCESS record with in-frame sequences only. Its versions omit some clonotypes, under half of them owing to an unresolved V gene in the studies checked, with the rest unexplained. The V and J calls and clone size come from that table; D and trimming were worked out from the DNA. The sample table holds about 250,000 clones, of which 65% to 85% were seen once. The top ten hold 1.5% of the sample.

This record comes from a study of blood T cell repertoires in COVID-19 (TCRdb year 2020). About the study as a whole: Samples from collaborators originated in the United States, Italy and Spain and spanned both the acute and convalescent phases of COVID-19. Where available, HLA class I and class II types were obtained from metadata supplied by the sample provider rather than from assay-based typing. Deeply sampled blood TCRbeta repertoires from subjects exposed to, actively infected with, or recovered from COVID-19 were included in the dataset. The repertoires were made available in a free public database intended to serve as a resource for research on the immune response to SARS-CoV-2. The material from the prospective study consisted of cDNA or gDNA derived from T cells, B-cell-depleted T cells, or PBMCs. The samples were drawn from the first 160 participants of the ongoing ImmuneRACE study and from over 950 subjects provided by 6 global collaborators. A de-identified subject ID, COVID-19 status, age in years and sex were almost always included in the sample metadata.

On the study overall, not on this receptor specifically: The quantity of clinical and demographic metadata differed by source and by participant and was supplied without curation.

Another Seattle source contributed samples from volunteer blood donors who had recovered from COVID-19. The collaborating institutions used their own protocols to collect whole blood in K2EDTA tubes. For TCRbeta analysis, collaborators shipped samples in one of three forms: frozen whole blood, isolated PBMCs, or DNA extracted from either of those sample types. The CDR3 contains 16 residues, cysteine and phenylalanine counted. The CDR3 DNA has 48 bases and is translated from base 1. Looking up the germline V gene yields CDR1 SGHTA and CDR2 FQGNSA. Here V drops 2 bases and J drops 4 bases, and the junction holds 4 bases not matched to any gene.

The chain is made from TRBV7-2 and TRBJ2-1; TRBD2 lines up with 11 middle nucleotides. The sample taken for sequencing was peripheral blood. The receptor was isolated from a woman between 35 and 50 years old who had recovered from COVID-19. The DNA sequence follows: TGTGCCAGCAGCTTAAGACTAGCGGGGAGTTACAATGAGCAGTTCTTC. Its translation is CASSLRLAGSYNEQFF.